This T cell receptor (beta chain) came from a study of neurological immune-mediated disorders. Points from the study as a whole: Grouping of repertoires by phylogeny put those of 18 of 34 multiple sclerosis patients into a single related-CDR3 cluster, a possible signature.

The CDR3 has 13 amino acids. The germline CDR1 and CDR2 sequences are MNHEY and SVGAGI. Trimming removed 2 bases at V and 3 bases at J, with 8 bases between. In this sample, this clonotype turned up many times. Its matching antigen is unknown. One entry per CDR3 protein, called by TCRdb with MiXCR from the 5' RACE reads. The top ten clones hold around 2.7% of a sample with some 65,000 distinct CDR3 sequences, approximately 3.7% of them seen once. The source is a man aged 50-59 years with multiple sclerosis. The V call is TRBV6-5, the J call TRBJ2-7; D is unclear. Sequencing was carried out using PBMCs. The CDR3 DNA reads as TGTGCCAGCAGTTACATTATCGGCTACGAGCAGTACTTC. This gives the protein CASSYIIGYEQYF.